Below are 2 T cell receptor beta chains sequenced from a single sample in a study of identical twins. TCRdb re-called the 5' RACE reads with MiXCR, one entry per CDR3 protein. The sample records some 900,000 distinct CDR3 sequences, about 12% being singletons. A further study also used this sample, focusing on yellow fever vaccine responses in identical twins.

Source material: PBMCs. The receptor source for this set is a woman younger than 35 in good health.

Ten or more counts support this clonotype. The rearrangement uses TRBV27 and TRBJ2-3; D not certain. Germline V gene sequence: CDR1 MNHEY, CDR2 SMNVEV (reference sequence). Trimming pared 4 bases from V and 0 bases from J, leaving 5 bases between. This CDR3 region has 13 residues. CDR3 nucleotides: TGTGCCAGCAGTTCCCCTAGCACAGATACGCAGTATTTT. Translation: CASSSPSTDTQYF.

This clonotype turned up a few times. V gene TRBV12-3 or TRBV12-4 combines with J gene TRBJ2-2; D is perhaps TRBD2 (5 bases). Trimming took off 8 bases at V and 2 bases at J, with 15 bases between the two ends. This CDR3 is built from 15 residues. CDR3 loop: CASSYAGINTGELFF. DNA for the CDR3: TGTGCCAGCTCCTATGCCGGGATCAACACCGGGGAGCTGTTTTTT.